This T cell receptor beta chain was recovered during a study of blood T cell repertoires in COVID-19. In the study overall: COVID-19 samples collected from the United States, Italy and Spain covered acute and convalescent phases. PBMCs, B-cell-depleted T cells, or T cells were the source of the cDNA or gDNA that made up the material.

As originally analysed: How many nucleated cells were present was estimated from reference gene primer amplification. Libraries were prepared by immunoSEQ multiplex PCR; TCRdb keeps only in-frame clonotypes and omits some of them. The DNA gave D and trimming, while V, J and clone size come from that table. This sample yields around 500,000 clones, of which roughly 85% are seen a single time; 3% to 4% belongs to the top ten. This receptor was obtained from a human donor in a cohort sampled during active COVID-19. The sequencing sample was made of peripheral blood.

CDR3 sequence reads: CASSLGGAREKLFF. The CDR3, as DNA: TGTGCCAGCAGCCTGGGCGGGGCTCGGGAAAAACTGTTTTTT. The chain is built from TRBV5-6 and TRBJ1-4; D possibly corresponds to TRBD1 (5 bases). The CDR3 covers 14 residues. Germline V lookup: CDR1 SGHDT, CDR2 YYEEEE. V lost 4 bases, J lost 8 bases, and 15 bases lay in between. Filled out from reference TRBV5-6 and TRBJ1-4, the complete variable domain reads DAGVTQSPTHLIKTRGQQVTLRCSPKSGHDTVSWYQQALGQGPQFIFQYYEEEERQRGNFPDRFSGHQFPNYSSELNVNALLLGDSALYLCASSLGGAREKLFFGSGTQLSVL.